The T cell receptor beta chain under discussion was sequenced for a study of blood T cells in healthy people across ages. A second PCR, run for roughly 7 to 11 cycles, used a sample-barcoded 5' primer plus a J-beta primer mix. TCRdb reanalysed the 5' RACE reads using MiXCR and keeps one entry per CDR3 protein. The sample lists 700,000 to 850,000 distinct CDR3 sequences; under 40% were seen once. The clonotype was recovered from a man between 18 and 29 years old in good health. Sequenced: blood.

The DNA for the CDR3 is TGTGCCAGCAGTTTGGGGGATGGTGGGACCCAGTACTTC. It codes for CASSLGDGGTQYF. The chain joins TRBV12-3 or TRBV12-4 to TRBJ2-5; either TRBD1 or TRBD2 may supply D (5 bases each). The CDR3 spans 13 residues. V was pared by 3 bases and J by 7 bases, with 12 bases between.